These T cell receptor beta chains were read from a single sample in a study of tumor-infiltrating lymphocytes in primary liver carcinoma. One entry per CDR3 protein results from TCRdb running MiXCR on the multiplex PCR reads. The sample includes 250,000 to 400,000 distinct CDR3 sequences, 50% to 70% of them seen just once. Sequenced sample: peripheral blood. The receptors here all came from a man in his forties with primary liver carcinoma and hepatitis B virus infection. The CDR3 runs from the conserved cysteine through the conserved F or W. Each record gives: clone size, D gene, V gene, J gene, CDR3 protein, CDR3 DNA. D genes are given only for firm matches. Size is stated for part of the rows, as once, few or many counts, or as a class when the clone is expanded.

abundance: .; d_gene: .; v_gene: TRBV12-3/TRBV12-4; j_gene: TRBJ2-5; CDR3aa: CASSLAVQSQYF; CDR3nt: TGTGCCAGCAGTTTAGCGGTGCAGAGCCAGTACTTC
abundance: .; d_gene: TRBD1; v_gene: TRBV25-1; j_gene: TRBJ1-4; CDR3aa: CASTGGYEKLFF; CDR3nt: TGTGCCAGCACAGGGGGCTATGAAAAACTGTTTTTT
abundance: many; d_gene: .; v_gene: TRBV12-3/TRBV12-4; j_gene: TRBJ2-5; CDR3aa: CASSRERGRETQYF; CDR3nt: TGTGCCAGCAGCCGCGAGAGGGGCAGAGAGACCCAGTACTTC
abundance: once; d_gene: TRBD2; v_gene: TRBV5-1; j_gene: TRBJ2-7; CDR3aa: CASCSLTSGSYEQYF; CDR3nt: TGCGCCAGCTGCTCCCTAACTAGCGGGAGTTACGAGCAGTACTTC
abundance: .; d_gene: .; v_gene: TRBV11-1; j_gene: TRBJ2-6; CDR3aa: CASSLGSSEANVLTF; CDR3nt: TGTGCCAGCAGCTTAGGTTCCTCCGAGGCCAACGTCCTGACTTTC
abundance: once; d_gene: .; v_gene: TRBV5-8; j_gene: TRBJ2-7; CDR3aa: CASSLLRRGEQYF; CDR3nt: TGTGCCAGCAGCTTGTTACGGAGAGGCGAGCAGTACTTC
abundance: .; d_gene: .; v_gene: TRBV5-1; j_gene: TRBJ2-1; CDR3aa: CASSPYRLRNEQFF; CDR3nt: TGCGCCAGCAGCCCTTACCGACTTCGTAATGAGCAGTTCTTC
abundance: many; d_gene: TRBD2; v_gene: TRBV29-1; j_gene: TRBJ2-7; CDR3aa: CSVAAGGGYEQYF; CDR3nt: TGCAGCGTTGCCGCGGGGGGGGGCTACGAGCAGTACTTC
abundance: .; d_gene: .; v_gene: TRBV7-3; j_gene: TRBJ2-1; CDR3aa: CASSLEVGLRKFF; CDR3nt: TGTGCCAGCAGCTTAGAAGTGGGTTTGAGGAAGTTCTTC
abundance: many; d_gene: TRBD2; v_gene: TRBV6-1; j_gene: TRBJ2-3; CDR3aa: CASSGTSGITDTQYF; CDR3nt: TGTGCCAGCAGTGGGACTAGCGGGATCACAGATACGCAGTATTTT
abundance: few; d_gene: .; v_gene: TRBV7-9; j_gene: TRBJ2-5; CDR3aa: CASSPIDLAQETQYF; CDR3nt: TGTGCCAGCAGCCCCATTGACCTGGCCCAAGAGACCCAGTACTTC
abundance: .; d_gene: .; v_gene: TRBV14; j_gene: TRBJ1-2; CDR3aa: CASSQEVANYDYTF; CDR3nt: TGTGCCAGCAGCCAAGAGGTCGCTAACTATGACTACACCTTC
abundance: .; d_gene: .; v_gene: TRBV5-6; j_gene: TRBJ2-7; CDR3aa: CASSSDLQGGEQYF; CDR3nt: TGTGCCAGCAGCTCGGACCTTCAAGGGGGCGAGCAGTACTTC
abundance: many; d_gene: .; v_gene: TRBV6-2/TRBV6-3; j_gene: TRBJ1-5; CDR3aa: CASRGRGGQPQHF; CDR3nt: TGTGCCAGCAGGGGGCGCGGTGGTCAGCCCCAGCATTTT
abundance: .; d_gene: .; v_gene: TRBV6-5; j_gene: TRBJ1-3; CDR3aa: CASSNSGGSGNTIYF; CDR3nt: TGTGCCAGCAGTAACTCCGGGGGCTCTGGAAACACCATATATTTT
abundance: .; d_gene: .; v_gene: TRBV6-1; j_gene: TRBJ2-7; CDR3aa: CASRTRVTHEQYF; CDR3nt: TGTGCCAGCAGGACTAGAGTAACACACGAGCAGTACTTC
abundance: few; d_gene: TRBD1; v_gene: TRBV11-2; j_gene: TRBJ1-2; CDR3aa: CASSLGGGTGNYGYTF; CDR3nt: TGTGCCAGTAGCTTAGGTGGCGGGACAGGGAACTATGGCTACACCTTC
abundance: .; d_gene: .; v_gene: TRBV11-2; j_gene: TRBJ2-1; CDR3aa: CASGLDGIGRNGHFF; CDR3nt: TGTGCCAGCGGCTTAGATGGTATTGGGAGAAATGGGCACTTCTTC
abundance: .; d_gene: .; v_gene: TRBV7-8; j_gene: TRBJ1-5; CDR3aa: CASSLYRYSSQPQHF; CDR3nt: TGTGCCAGCAGCTTATATCGGTACAGCAGCCAGCCCCAGCATTTT
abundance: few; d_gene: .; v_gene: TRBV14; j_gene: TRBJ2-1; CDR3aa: CASSPDLGRNEQFF; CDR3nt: TGTGCCAGCAGCCCCGACCTGGGACGCAATGAGCAGTTCTTC
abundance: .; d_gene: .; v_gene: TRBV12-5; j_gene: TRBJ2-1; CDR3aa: CASGREDGQFF; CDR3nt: TGTGCTAGTGGTCGAGAGGATGGGCAGTTCTTT
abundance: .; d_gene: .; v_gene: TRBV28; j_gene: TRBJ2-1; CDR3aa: CASIGRAGRRMRPYNEQFF; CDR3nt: TGTGCCAGCATAGGAAGGGCGGGGCGTAGAATGAGACCCTACAATGAGCAGTTCTTC
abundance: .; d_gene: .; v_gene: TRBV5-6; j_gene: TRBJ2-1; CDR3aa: CTSGPGVEFF; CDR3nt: TGTACCAGCGGACCTGGGGTGGAGTTCTTC
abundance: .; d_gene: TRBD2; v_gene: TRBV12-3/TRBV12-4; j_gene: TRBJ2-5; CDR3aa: CASSLAGVEAQYF; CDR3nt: TGTGCCAGCAGTCTAGCGGGAGTTGAGGCCCAATACTTC
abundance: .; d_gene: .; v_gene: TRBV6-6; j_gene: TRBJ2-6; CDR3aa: CASSSQGTGANVLTF; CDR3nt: TGTGCCAGCAGCTCCCAGGGGACGGGGGCCAACGTCCTGACATTC
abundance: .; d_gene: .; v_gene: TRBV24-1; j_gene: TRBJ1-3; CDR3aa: CATSDTGSGNTIYF; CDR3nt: TGTGCCACCAGCGACACTGGCTCTGGAAACACCATATATTTT
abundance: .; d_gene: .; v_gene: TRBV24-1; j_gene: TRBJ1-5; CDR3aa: CATSDRGQSPQHF; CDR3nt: TGTGCCACCAGTGACAGGGGCCAATCGCCCCAGCATTTT
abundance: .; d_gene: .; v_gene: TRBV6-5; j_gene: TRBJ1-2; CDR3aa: CASSYASNYGYIF; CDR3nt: TGTGCCAGCAGTTACGCCAGCAACTATGGCTACATCTTC
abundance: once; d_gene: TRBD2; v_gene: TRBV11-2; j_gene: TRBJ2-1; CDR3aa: CASSLIAGVNNEEFF; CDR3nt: TGTGCCAGCAGCTTAATAGCGGGAGTGAACAATGAGGAGTTCTTC
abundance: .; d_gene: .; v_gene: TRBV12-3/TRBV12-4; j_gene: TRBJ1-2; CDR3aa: CASSLSVGRNYGYTF; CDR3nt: TGTGCCAGCAGTTTATCTGTAGGACGCAACTATGGCTACACCTTC
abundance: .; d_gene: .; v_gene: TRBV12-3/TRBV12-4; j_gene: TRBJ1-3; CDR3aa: CANSLGRYSGNTIYF; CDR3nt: TGTGCCAACAGTCTCGGTCGATACTCTGGAAACACCATATATTTT
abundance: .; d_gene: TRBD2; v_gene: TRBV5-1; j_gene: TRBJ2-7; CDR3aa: CASSSIAGGEQYF; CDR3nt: TGCGCCAGCAGCTCAATAGCGGGAGGCGAGCAGTACTTC
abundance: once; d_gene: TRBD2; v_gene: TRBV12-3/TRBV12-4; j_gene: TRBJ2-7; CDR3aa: CASSPIAGGPSEEYF; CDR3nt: TGTGCCAGCAGTCCCATAGCGGGAGGACCCTCCGAGGAGTACTTC
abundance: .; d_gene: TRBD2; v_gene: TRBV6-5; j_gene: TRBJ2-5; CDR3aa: CVSSPPHGGVPETQYF; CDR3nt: TGTGTCAGCAGTCCTCCCCATGGGGGGGTCCCAGAGACCCAGTACTTC
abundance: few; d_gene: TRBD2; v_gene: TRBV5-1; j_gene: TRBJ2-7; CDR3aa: CASSSKIGLAESYEQYF; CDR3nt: TGCGCCAGCAGTTCGAAAATCGGACTAGCGGAGTCCTACGAGCAGTACTTC
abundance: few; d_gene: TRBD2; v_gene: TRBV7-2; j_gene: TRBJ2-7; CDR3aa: CASSLGLAGTYEQYF; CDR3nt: TGTGCCAGCAGCTTGGGACTAGCGGGTACCTACGAGCAGTACTTC
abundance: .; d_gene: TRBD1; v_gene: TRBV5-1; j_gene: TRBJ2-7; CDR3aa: CAGSLSGTGIGEQYF; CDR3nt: TGCGCCGGCAGCTTGTCCGGGACAGGGATAGGCGAGCAGTACTTC
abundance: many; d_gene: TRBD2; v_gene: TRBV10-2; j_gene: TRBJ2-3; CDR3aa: CASSRTSGSSDTQYF; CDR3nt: TGCGCCAGCAGCCGGACTAGCGGGAGTTCAGATACGCAGTATTTT
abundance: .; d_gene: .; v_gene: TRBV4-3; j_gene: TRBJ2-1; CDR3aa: CASSQDLGTDHNEQFF; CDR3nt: TGCGCCAGCAGCCAAGATTTGGGGACCGACCACAATGAGCAGTTCTTC
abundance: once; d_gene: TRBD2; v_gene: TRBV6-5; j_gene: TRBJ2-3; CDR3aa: CASSPAGRTDTQYF; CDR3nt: TGTGCCAGCTCGCCAGCGGGGAGGACAGATACGCAGTATTTT
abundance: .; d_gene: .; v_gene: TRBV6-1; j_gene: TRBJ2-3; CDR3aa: CASSEWTAYMQYF; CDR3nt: TGTGCCAGCAGTGAATGGACTGCCTATATGCAGTATTTT
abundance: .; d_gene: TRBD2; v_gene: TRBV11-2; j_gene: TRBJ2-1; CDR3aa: CASILNSGSGRYEQFF; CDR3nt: TGTGCCAGCATATTAAATAGCGGGAGCGGACGGTATGAGCAGTTCTTC
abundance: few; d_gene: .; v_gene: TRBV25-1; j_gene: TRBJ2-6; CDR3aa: CASSETVSGANVLTF; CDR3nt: TGTGCCAGCAGTGAGACAGTCTCTGGGGCCAACGTCCTGACTTTC
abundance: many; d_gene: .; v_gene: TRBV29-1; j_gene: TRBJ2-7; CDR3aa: CSVSDGYEQYF; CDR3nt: TGCAGCGTCTCGGACGGGTACGAGCAGTACTTC
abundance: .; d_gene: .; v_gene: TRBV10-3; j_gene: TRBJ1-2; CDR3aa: CAISGARDSDYGYTF; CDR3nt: TGTGCCATCAGTGGAGCCCGCGACAGTGACTATGGCTACACCTTC
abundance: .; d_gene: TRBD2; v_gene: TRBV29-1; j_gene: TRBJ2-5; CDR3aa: CSVKGGAWETQNF; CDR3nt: TGTAGCGTGAAGGGAGGGGCCTGGGAGACCCAGAACTTC
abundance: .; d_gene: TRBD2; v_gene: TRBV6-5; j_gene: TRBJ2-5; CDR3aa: CAGRLAGAQETQYF; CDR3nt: TGTGCCGGCAGACTAGCTGGAGCTCAAGAGACCCAGTACTTC
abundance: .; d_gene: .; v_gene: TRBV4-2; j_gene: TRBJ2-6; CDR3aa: CASGQETRALTGANVLTF; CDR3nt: TGTGCCAGCGGCCAAGAAACCCGTGCCTTAACCGGGGCCAACGTCCTGACTTTC
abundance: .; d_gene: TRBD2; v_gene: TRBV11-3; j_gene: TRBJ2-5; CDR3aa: CASSFGTSGGPLETQFF; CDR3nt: TGTGCCAGCAGCTTTGGGACTAGCGGGGGTCCTTTGGAGACCCAATTCTTC
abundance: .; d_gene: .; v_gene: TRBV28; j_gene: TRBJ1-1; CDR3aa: CASSITGGTEAFF; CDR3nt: TGTGCCAGCAGTATCACGGGGGGCACTGAAGCTTTCTTT
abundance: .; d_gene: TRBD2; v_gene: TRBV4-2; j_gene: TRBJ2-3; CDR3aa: CASSCQAGGTYTQYF; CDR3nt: TGCGCCAGCAGCTGTCAAGCGGGAGGCACATATACGCAGTATTTT
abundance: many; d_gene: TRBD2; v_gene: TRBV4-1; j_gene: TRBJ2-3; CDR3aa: CASSRQVTSGRPDTQYF; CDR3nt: TGCGCCAGCAGCCGGCAGGTCACTAGCGGGAGGCCAGATACGCAGTATTTT
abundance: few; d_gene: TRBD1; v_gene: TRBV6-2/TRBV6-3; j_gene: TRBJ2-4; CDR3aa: CASSERQGLKNIQYF; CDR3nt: TGTGCCAGCAGCGAACGACAGGGGCTGAAAAACATTCAGTACTTC